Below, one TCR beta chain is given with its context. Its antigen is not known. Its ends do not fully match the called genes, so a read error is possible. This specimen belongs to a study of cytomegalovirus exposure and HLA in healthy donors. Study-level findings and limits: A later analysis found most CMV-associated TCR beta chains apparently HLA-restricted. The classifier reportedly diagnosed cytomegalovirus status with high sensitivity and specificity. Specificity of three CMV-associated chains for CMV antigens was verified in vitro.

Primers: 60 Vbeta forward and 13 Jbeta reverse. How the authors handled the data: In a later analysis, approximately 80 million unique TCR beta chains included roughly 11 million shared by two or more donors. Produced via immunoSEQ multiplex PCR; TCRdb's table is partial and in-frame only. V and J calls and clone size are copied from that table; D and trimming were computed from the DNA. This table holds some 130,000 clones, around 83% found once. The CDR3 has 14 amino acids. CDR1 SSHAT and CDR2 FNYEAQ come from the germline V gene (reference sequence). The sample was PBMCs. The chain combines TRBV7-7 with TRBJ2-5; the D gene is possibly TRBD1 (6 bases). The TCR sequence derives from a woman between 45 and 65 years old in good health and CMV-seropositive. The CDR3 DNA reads TGTGCTAGCAGCTTAGCCGGTGGGGGCGAGACCCAGTACTTC. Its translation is CASSLAGGGETQYF.